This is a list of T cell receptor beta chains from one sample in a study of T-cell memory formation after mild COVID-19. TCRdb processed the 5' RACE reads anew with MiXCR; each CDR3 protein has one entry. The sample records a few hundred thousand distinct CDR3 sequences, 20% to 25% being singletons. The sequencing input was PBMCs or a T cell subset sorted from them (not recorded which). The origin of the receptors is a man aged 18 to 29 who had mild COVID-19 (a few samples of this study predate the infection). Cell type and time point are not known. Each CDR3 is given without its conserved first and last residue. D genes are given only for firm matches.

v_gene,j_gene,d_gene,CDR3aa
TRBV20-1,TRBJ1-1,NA,SATQNEAF
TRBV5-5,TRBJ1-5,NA,ASSLGWGGDQPQH
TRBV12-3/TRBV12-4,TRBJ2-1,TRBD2,ASSTPGGGSNEQF
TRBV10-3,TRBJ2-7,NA,ATANNYEQY
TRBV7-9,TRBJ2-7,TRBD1,ASSSRTGGITTYEQY
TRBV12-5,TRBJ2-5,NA,ASGYHVSGQETQY
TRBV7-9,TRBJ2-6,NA,ASSNYGGEANVLT
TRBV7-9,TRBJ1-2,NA,ASSFRRESYGYT
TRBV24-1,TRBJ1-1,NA,ATSDLQGPEAF
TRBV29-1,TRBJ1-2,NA,SVEASPGAGEHGYT
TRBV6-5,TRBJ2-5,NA,ASSTLTGGETQY
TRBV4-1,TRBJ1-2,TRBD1,ASSQRQGDYGYT
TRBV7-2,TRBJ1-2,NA,ASSSRTAHYGYT
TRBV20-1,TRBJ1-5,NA,SARVGQVGNQPQH
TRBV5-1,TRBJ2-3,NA,ASSLSRGGDTQY
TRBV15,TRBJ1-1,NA,ATSRGRGNTEAF
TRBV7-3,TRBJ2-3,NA,ASSSWASPADTQY
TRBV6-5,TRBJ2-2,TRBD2,ASSYTTSDTGELF
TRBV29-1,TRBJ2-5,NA,SVEGGGRKTQY
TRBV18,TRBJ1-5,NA,ASSPRGALGWPQH
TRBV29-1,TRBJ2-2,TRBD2,SVEVSRGGAGELF
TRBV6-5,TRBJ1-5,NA,ASSYEGGQPQH
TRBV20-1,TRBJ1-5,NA,SARPPGARDQPQH
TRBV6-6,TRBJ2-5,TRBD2,ASSTPGGQFQETQY
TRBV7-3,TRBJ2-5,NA,ASSLSSRETQY
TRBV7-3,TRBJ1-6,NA,ASSLSPSGTESPLH
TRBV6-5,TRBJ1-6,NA,ASRRYNSPLH
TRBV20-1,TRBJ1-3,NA,SALGQGRGTIY
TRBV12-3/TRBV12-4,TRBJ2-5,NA,ASSRSSGSSETQY
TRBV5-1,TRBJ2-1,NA,ASSLVRENEQF
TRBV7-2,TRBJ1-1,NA,ASSVRPTPLNTEAF
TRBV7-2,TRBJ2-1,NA,ASSQRSSSYNEQF
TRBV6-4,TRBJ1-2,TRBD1,ASSDSPDRVYYGYT
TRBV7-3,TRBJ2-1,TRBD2,ASSPMASGGYNEQF
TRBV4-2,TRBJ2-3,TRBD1,ASSQPTGADTQY
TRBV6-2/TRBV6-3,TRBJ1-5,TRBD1,ASRDGQGWEQPQH
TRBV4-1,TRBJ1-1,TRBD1,ASRRGQENTEAF
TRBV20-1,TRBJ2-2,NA,SARDLKRPGELF
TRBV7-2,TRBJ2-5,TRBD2,ASSLEGTSGGQTQY
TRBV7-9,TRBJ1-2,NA,ASSLTGPKGYT
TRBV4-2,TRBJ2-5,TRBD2,ASSQDPLAGGLQETQY
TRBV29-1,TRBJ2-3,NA,SVEGGRGTDTQY
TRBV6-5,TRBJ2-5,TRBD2,ASSDRAGGTQY
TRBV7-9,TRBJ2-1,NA,ASSSDLGSLYNEQF
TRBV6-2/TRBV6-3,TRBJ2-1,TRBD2,ASRRLAGATANEQF
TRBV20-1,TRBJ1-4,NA,SARRERREKLF
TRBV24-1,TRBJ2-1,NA,ATSDFQGNEQF
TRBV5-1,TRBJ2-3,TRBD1,ASTEGQPTDTQY
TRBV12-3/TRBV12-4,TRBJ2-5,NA,ASSPIILDGTQY
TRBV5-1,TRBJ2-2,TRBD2,ASSRGAGGSGELF
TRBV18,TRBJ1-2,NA,ASSPPNNYGYT
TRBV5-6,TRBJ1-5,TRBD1,ASSLGQGRIPQH
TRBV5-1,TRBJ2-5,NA,ASSFLRGGDETQY